Sequencing of this T cell receptor (beta chain) was carried out in a study of cytomegalovirus exposure and HLA in healthy donors. PCR used 60 Vbeta primers and 13 Jbeta primers. Only in-frame clones appear in the TCRdb table, and some are missing; sequencing was by immunoSEQ multiplex PCR. This table holds some 130,000 clones, approximately 9% found once. The junction had 6 bases not matched to a gene; V was cut back by 0 bases and J by 4 bases. Germline CDR1 reads SGHRS; CDR2 reads YFSETQ. This CDR3 region has 15 residues. This clone came up a few times. Antigen: not known. Whole-study results and caveats: The later analysis indicated that the majority of CMV-associated TCR beta chains appeared HLA-restricted. A later analysis showed HLA-associated TCR beta chains outstripping equally common others in clonal expansion. Generally TCR sequences proved uncommon, though certain public TCRs appeared in numerous donors.

This receptor was identified in a woman aged 35 to 49 in good health and CMV-seropositive. Specimen: PBMCs. The J gene is TRBJ2-5, the V gene TRBV5-1; 7 bases match TRBD2. The CDR3 here is CASSLGASGPETQYF. CDR3 in DNA: TGCGCCAGCAGCTTGGGGGCTAGCGGTCCAGAGACCCAGTACTTC.